The 18 T cell receptor beta chains presented below share a single source sample, sequenced in a study of T cells in women clearing cervical HPV infection. Assay used: immunoSEQ multiplex PCR; TCRdb lists only in-frame clones, some missing. The table for this sample gives 20,000 to 25,000 clones. The specimen was blood buffy coat. The receptors stem from a woman aged 18-70 years with a cervical HPV16 infection that either progressed to CIN3+ or cleared (not recorded which).

As to this clone: Coverage ceases 3 residues before the CDR3 finishes, and the germline J gene fills in the end. The chain employs TRBV20-1 and TRBJ1-5, with a tentative D call TRBD1 (5 bases). V was pared by 1 base and J by 7 bases, with 14 bases between. The germline CDR1 and CDR2 sequences are DFQATT and SNEGSKA (reference sequence). CDR3 size: 14 residues. CDR3 bases read: TGCAGTGCTAGAGGTGTCAGGGATTGGCAGCCC. This codes for CSARGVRDWQP. From start to end, the CDR3 is CSARGVRDWQPQHF.

On this clone itself: The read falls 3 residues short of the CDR3 end, and the missing part is taken from the germline J gene. V usage is TRBV2 and J usage is TRBJ1-4; TRBD1 is a possible D gene (5 bases). Germline CDR1 is SNHLY and CDR2 is FYNNEI. The CDR3 covers 15 residues. The CDR3 DNA, read in part, is TGTGCCAGCAGAAGTGGTGCGGGGGGAAATTCACCA. Translating gives CASRSGAGGNSP. The full CDR3 reads CASRSGAGGNSPLFF.

For this clone: Sequencing ends 3 residues short of the CDR3 end; the germline J gene provides the rest. V and J are TRBV19 and TRBJ1-5; maybe TRBD1 (5 bases). Trimming left V 5 bases short and J 6 bases short, with 20 bases between. Germline-derived CDR1 and CDR2 are LNHDA and SQIVND (reference sequence). The CDR3 is made up of 16 amino acids. Incomplete CDR3 DNA: TGTGCCAGTAGTCCCTCGCTCCAGGATGGGGCTCAGCCC. Translation gives CASSPSLQDGAQP. The CDR3, in full, reads CASSPSLQDGAQPQHF. The variable domain in full, with the rest retrieved from reference TRBV19 and TRBJ1-5, is DGGITQSPKYLFRKEGQNVTLSCEQNLNHDAMYWYRQDPGQGLRLIYYSQIVNDFQKGDIAEGYSVSREKKESFPLTVTSAQKNPTAFYLCASSPSLQDGAQPQHFGDGTRLSIL.

In regard to this clone: The missing CDR3 end, 3 residues past where the read stops, is filled in from the germline J gene. The rearrangement links TRBV19 to TRBJ2-2; no reliable D call. The CDR3 runs 16 residues. The V gene's germline CDR1 is LNHDA and CDR2 SQIVND (reference sequence). Trimming removed 6 bases from V and 3 bases from J, with 17 bases in between. The DNA read from the CDR3 is TGTGCCAGTAGCCCGCGAGGCAGGCCGCACACCGGGGAG. It encodes CASSPRGRPHTGE. The complete CDR3 protein is CASSPRGRPHTGELFF.

Concerning this clone itself: The CDR3 end is not reached by the read, which stops 3 residues before it; the germline J gene fills it in. The rearrangement joins TRBV7-2 to TRBJ1-6; D is uncertain. Germline values: CDR1 SGHTA, CDR2 FQGNSA. The CDR3 totals 14 residues. The V and J ends lost 1 base and 10 bases respectively, with 11 bases between them. The CDR3 here is CASSLGASGSPLHF. CDR3 DNA (partial): TGTGCCAGCAGCTTAGGAGCATCGGGGTCACCC.

About this clone itself: From the germline J gene comes the end of the CDR3, since the read stops 3 residues before it. The chain couples TRBV16 to TRBJ2-1, with 8 bases lining up with TRBD2. Germline V gene sequence: CDR1 KGHSY, CDR2 FQNENV. CDR3 length: 18 residues. V lost 1 base, J lost 7 bases, and 15 bases stayed unmatched. CDR3 DNA, as far as it was read: TGTGCCAGCAGCCAATTTGCCCCGGGTAGCGGGAAAGGAAATGAG. This codes for CASSQFAPGSGKGNE. The CDR3 as a whole reads CASSQFAPGSGKGNEQFF.

On this clone: The DNA ends 3 residues before the CDR3 does, and the rest of the CDR3 is filled in from the germline J gene. The chain recombines TRBV20-1 with TRBJ2-7; 8 nucleotides agree with TRBD2. This CDR3 region has 15 residues. V gave up 6 bases and J gave up 2 bases; unmatched junction bases: 12. Germline assignment: CDR1 DFQATT and CDR2 SNEGSKA (reference sequence). CDR3 bases read: TGCAGTGCAGCCATAGGACTAGCCTCCACCTACGAG. It yields the protein CSAAIGLASTYE. Given in full, the CDR3 is CSAAIGLASTYEQYF.

For this clone: Coverage ceases 3 residues before the CDR3 finishes, and the germline J gene fills in the end. The chain employs TRBV19 and TRBJ2-5, with D perhaps matching TRBD1 (8 bases). This CDR3 has 13 residues. Trimming pared 4 bases from V and 4 bases from J, leaving 10 bases between. Germline-derived CDR1 and CDR2 are LNHDA and SQIVND (reference sequence). The CDR3 here is CASSNRGGETQYF. Incomplete CDR3 DNA: TGTGCCAGTAGTAACAGGGGGGGAGAGACC. The whole variable domain, remainder taken from reference TRBV19 and TRBJ2-5, is DGGITQSPKYLFRKEGQNVTLSCEQNLNHDAMYWYRQDPGQGLRLIYYSQIVNDFQKGDIAEGYSVSREKKESFPLTVTSAQKNPTAFYLCASSNRGGETQYFGPGTRLLVL.

Note on this clone: The read finishes 3 residues shy of the CDR3 end, and the germline J gene is used to complete it. Different DNA sequences within this sample yield the same CDR3. V and J are TRBV11-2 and TRBJ1-3; D might be TRBD1 (5 bases). Germline CDR1 SGHAT, CDR2 FQNNGV. V lost 2 bases and J lost 0, with 8 bases in between. This CDR3 region has 15 residues. The CDR3 sequence is CASSLRGISGNTIYF. The DNA read from the CDR3 is TGTGCCAGCAGCTTACGGGGGATCTCTGGAAACACC.

Judged by frequency, this clone is medium-sized (0.01 to 0.1%). From the germline J gene comes the end of the CDR3, since the read stops 3 residues before it. This chain uses TRBV5-6 with TRBJ2-5; tentatively, D is TRBD2 (5 bases). From germline, CDR1 is SGHDT and CDR2 YYEEEE. The CDR3 totals 14 residues. Trimming left V 0 bases short and J 4 bases short, with 10 bases between. CDR3 sequence reads: CASSLASSGETQYF. Incomplete CDR3 DNA: TGTGCCAGCAGCTTGGCGAGCAGCGGAGAGACC.

Worth noting for this clone: The read gets to within 3 residues of the CDR3 end, and the germline J gene fills in the rest. The rearrangement links TRBV7-6 to TRBJ2-7; D not certain. The germline gives CDR1 SGHVS, CDR2 FNYEAQ. The CDR3 loop spans 13 amino acids. V was cut by 3 bases and J by 0 bases, with 6 bases left in between. The CDR3 DNA, read in part, is TGTGCCAGCAGCTTTGGTAGCTCCTACGAG. It is translated as CASSFGSSYE. The complete CDR3 protein is CASSFGSSYEQYF. Full variable domain (missing parts from reference TRBV7-6 and TRBJ2-7): GAGVSQSPRYKVTKRGQDVALRCDPISGHVSLYWYRQALGQGPEFLTYFNYEAQQDKSGLPNDRFSAERPEGSISTLTIQRTEQRDSAMYRCASSFGSSYEQYFGPGTRLTVT.

A note on this clone: The read ends 3 residues before the CDR3 terminus; that terminus is restored from the germline J gene. The gene calls are TRBV5-6 and TRBJ1-1, with a possible D match to TRBD1 (5 bases). The CDR3 spans 15 residues. The V end was cut by 4 bases, the J end by 1 base, with 14 bases between. Germline V gene lookup returns CDR1 SGHDT and CDR2 YYEEEE. This CDR3 reads CASSPGGGGNTEAFF. The sequenced CDR3 bases are TGTGCCAGCAGCCCTGGGGGGGGAGGGAACACTGAA.

Comment on this clone: The sequence runs out 3 residues before the end of the CDR3; the remainder is reconstructed from the germline J gene. J is TRBJ2-5 and V is TRBV28; 9 nucleotides line up with TRBD2. J lost 3 bases, V lost 3 bases, and 5 bases had no gene match. The CDR3 loop spans 15 amino acids. Germline CDR1 reads MDHEN; CDR2 reads SYDVKM. The CDR3 region is CASSFSGSKKETQYF. CDR3 DNA (partial): TGTGCCAGCAGTTTTAGCGGGAGTAAGAAAGAGACC. The variable domain in full, with the rest retrieved from reference TRBV28 and TRBJ2-5, is DVKVTQSSRYLVKRTGEKVFLECVQDMDHENMFWYRQDPGLGLRLIYFSYDVKMKEKGDIPEGYSVSREKKERFSLILESASTNQTSMYLCASSFSGSKKETQYFGPGTRLLVL.

Comments on this clone: The read gets to within 3 residues of the CDR3 end, and the germline J gene fills in the rest. This sequence joins TRBV6-2 or TRBV6-3 and TRBJ2-1, with D possibly matching TRBD2 (6 bases). V lost 3 bases to trimming and J lost 7 bases, with 7 bases between them. The CDR3 runs to 12 residues. The germline CDR1 and CDR2 sequences are MNHEY and SVGEGT. CDR3 amino acids: CASSYGGNEQFF. Incomplete CDR3 DNA: TGTGCCAGCAGTTATGGGGGGAATGAG.

A remark on this clone: The read gets to within 3 residues of the CDR3 end, and the germline J gene fills in the rest. V usage is TRBV7-2 and J usage is TRBJ1-2; D unresolved. The CDR3 is 15 amino acids. The V gene's germline CDR1 is SGHTA and CDR2 FQGNSA. CDR3 DNA, as far as it was read: TGTGCCAGCAGCTTAGGGAGCGGGTCCTACAATGAC. It translates to CASSLGSGSYND. The whole CDR3 region reads CASSLGSGSYNDYTF.

Comments on this clone: The CDR3 goes on 3 residues after the read ends, and that part is filled in from the germline J gene. This chain uses TRBV6-4 with TRBJ1-4; 7 bases align to TRBD1. The CDR3 totals 14 residues. Germline values: CDR1 MRHNA, CDR2 SNTAGT. This chain's CDR3 is CASSEGQSWSPLFF. CDR3 bases read: TGTGCCAGCAGTGAGGGACAGTCTTGGTCACCA.

With respect to this clone: The CDR3 extends 3 residues past the end of the read, so its final part is completed from the germline J gene. V gene TRBV10-3 combines with J gene TRBJ2-5; 8 bases line up with TRBD1. J gave up 5 bases and V 4 bases, and 9 bases lay outside the gene matches. Germline V gives CDR1 ENHRY, CDR2 SYGVKD. This CDR3 has 15 amino acids. The CDR3: CAISGGQVSGETQYF. CDR3 DNA, as far as it was read: TGTGCCATCAGTGGGGGACAGGTCTCAGGGGAGACC.

The CDR3 is CASSMDRNTEAFF. CDR3 DNA (partial): TGTGCCAGTAGTATGGACAGGAACACTGAA. The chain employs TRBV19 and TRBJ1-1; maybe TRBD1 (6 bases). The read stops 3 residues short of the end of the CDR3; the missing end is completed from the germline J gene. The CDR3 totals 13 residues. Trimming left V 3 bases short and J 1 base short, with 6 bases between. Per the germline V gene, CDR1 is LNHDA and CDR2 is SQIVND (reference sequence).